These 6 T cell receptor beta chains came from one sample sequenced in a study of cytomegalovirus exposure and HLA in healthy donors (dated by TCRdb to about 2017). The library was obtained by the immunoSEQ multiplex PCR assay. For the multiplex PCR, a mixture combining 60 forward primers for TCR Vbeta segments and 13 reverse primers for TCR Jbeta segments was used. TCRdb mirrors the immuneACCESS table, restricted to in-frame sequences. Some clones are absent from its copies; in checked studies, under half trace to an unresolved V gene, and the reason for the others is unknown. This sample gives fewer than 110,000 clones in total; approximately 76% of them show up just once. Approximately 2.4% of the sample belongs to the ten largest clones. The sample comprised PBMCs. The receptors here all came from a man aged 18-30 years in good health and CMV-seronegative.

The chain is built from TRBV11-2 and TRBJ2-5; 11 bases are shared with TRBD2. Germline lookup yields CDR1 SGHAT and CDR2 FQNNGV. The CDR3 runs to 15 residues. Germline trimming cut 5 bases from V and 2 bases from J; bases unmatched to any gene: 4. The CDR3 protein is CASSPGTSGQETQYF. The CDR3 DNA follows: TGTGCCAGCAGCCCCGGGACTAGCGGACAAGAGACCCAGTACTTC.

This clone was seen more than once but under ten times. This chain links TRBV7-2 with TRBJ1-4; TRBD1 aligns across 11 bases. The junction had 3 bases not matched to a gene; V was cut back by 5 bases and J by 7 bases. Germline V gene lookup returns CDR1 SGHTA and CDR2 FQGNSA. The CDR3 is 14 residues long. CDR3 protein: CASSRGTGGEKLFF. The CDR3 DNA is TGTGCCAGCAGCAGAGGGACAGGGGGTGAAAAACTGTTTTTT.

V usage is TRBV5-4 and J usage is TRBJ1-2, with 9 bases lining up with TRBD1. Germline V gene lookup returns CDR1 SGHNT and CDR2 YYREEE (reference sequence). Unmatched junction bases numbered 13, after V lost 4 bases and J lost 12 bases. The CDR3 covers 14 residues. In DNA form, the CDR3 reads TGTGCCAGCAGCCCACCGGGACAGGGCTGTTTTGACACCTTC. Its protein product is CASSPPGQGCFDTF.

This chain's CDR3 is CASSFGTGSSSYNEQFF. In DNA, the CDR3 is TGCGCCAGCAGCTTCGGGACAGGGTCAAGCTCCTACAATGAGCAGTTCTTC. J is TRBJ2-1 and V is TRBV5-1; 9 bases are shared with TRBD1. CDR3 length: 17 amino acids. The germline gives CDR1 SGHRS, CDR2 YFSETQ. V was clipped by 2 bases and J by 0 bases; unmatched bases: 6.

The CDR3 here is CASSLWPRSNEKLFF. For the CDR3, the DNA is TGTGCCAGCAGCTTATGGCCGAGGTCTAATGAAAAACTGTTTTTT. The chain links TRBV7-9 to TRBJ1-4; D is uncertain. This CDR3 is built from 15 residues. The germline V gene encodes CDR1 SEHNR and CDR2 FQNEAQ (reference sequence). Trimming removed 2 bases at V and 3 bases at J, with 10 bases between.

V is TRBV15 and J is TRBJ1-5; unclear D gene. Germline V CDR1 and CDR2: LNHNV, YYDKDF (reference sequence). This CDR3 has 17 amino acids. Trimming took off 2 bases at V and 0 bases at J, with 14 bases between the two ends. The CDR3 loop reads CATSRWAEDYSNQPQHF. In nucleotides, the CDR3 is TGTGCCACCAGCAGATGGGCAGAAGACTATAGCAATCAGCCCCAGCATTTT.